This T cell receptor (beta chain) was identified in a study of blood T cell repertoires in COVID-19 (dated by TCRdb to 2018 to 2021). With regard to the full study: Collaborator samples came from the United States, Italy and Spain and covered acute and convalescent phases of COVID-19. The prospective study material was composed of cDNA or gDNA derived from T cells, B-cell-depleted T cells, or PBMCs. The repertoires were released in a freely available public database meant as a resource for research on the immune response to SARS-CoV-2. A de-identified subject ID, COVID-19 status, age in years and sex were almost always included in the sample metadata. HLA class I and class II types, where available, came from metadata supplied by the sample provider rather than from assay-based typing. The samples were drawn from the first 160 participants of the ongoing ImmuneRACE study and from roughly 1,300 subjects provided by 6 global collaborators. Deeply sampled blood TCRbeta repertoires from subjects exposed to, actively infected with, or recovered from COVID-19 were included in the dataset.

Participants in the prospective study were enrolled through a virtual design, were aged roughly 18 to 95 years, and lived in fewer than 30 United States geographic areas. In the prospective study, participants were assigned to cohorts based on the clinical history participants reported in a screening survey and a study questionnaire. Exposed participants had been in contact with someone with a PCR-confirmed or clinician-diagnosed COVID-19 case within 2 weeks of study entry. In the prospective study, whole blood, serum and a nasopharyngeal or oropharyngeal swab were collected from each participant by mobile phlebotomists. Additional blood draws and questionnaires over an approximately 2-month period could optionally be provided by prospective study participants. Blood samples from the prospective study were shipped frozen or at room temperature prior to DNA extraction. As to this clone: What antigen it recognizes has not been identified. No quality values exist for individual bases; no much larger clone is one base distant.

TCRbeta CDR3 regions were amplified from genomic DNA using the immunoSEQ Assay, a bias-controlled multiplex PCR. On the study's bioinformatics: Within the assay, amplification of reference gene primers was used to estimate how many nucleated cells each sample contained. To quantify the absolute abundance of each unique TCRbeta CDR3 rearrangement, sequence reads were collapsed and filtered. Productive Simpson clonality was computed per sample as the square root of Simpson's diversity index over productive rearrangements. TCRdb carries this immuneACCESS record with in-frame sequences only. Its versions omit some clonotypes, under half of them owing to an unresolved V gene in the studies checked, with the rest unexplained. The D gene and trimming were derived from the DNA, and the V and J assignments and clone size from that table. This sample gives 200,000 to 250,000 clones in total; 83% of them show up just once. In total, the top ten clones hold about 3.6% of the sample.

General conclusions and limits of the study: The quantity of clinical and demographic metadata differed by source and by participant and was supplied without curation.

The CDR3 runs 15 amino acids, cysteine and phenylalanine included. Of all the DNA, just the CDR3 is kept, 45 bases in frame from base 1. V drops 2 bases and J drops 8 bases, leaving 18 bases in between. The CDR1 and CDR2 encoded by the germline V gene are MDHEN and SYDVKM. This sequence uses TRBV28 and TRBJ1-2, and perhaps TRBD1 as D gene, on 6 matching bases. The source of this sequence is a woman aged 40 to 50 who had been exposed to COVID-19. Sequenced input: PBMCs or T cells enriched from blood (not recorded which). CDR3 region: CASSLGGGPERGYTF. The sequence in DNA is TGTGCCAGCAGTTTAGGGGGCGGACCAGAGCGAGGCTACACCTTC.